The 18 T cell receptor beta chains in this list originate from one sample, sequenced in a study of blood T cell repertoires in COVID-19. Data came from immunoSEQ multiplex PCR; TCRdb stores just in-frame clones and leaves some out. The sample records some 300,000 clones, around 87% being singletons. Material: peripheral blood. The source of these receptors is a man aged 65 to 85 with acute or convalescent COVID-19.

There are a few counts of this clone. The J gene is TRBJ2-3, the V gene TRBV15, with 8 bases that match TRBD1. Germline V lookup: CDR1 LNHNV, CDR2 YYDKDF (reference sequence). V lost 3 bases to trimming and J lost 1 base; unmatched junction nucleotides: 6. The CDR3 is 16 amino acids. The CDR3 region is CATSSYGRGRTDTQYF. The CDR3 DNA is TGTGCCACCAGCAGTTATGGCAGGGGGCGCACAGATACGCAGTATTTT.

The chain combines TRBV30 with TRBJ2-1; 7 bases are shared with TRBD2. The CDR3 loop spans 18 amino acids. The V gene's germline CDR1 is GTSNPN and CDR2 SVGIG (reference sequence). J was trimmed by 1 base and V by 1 base; bases with no gene match: 13. The CDR3 is CAWSGETSEKRSYNEQFF. CDR3 DNA sequence: TGTGCCTGGAGTGGAGAAACTAGCGAAAAGAGGTCCTACAATGAGCAGTTCTTC. Complete variable domain (other parts from reference TRBV30 and TRBJ2-1): SQTIHQWPATLVQPVGSPLSLECTVEGTSNPNLYWYRQAAGRGLQLLFYSVGIGQISSEVPQNLSASRPQDRQFILSSKKLLLSDSGFYLCAWSGETSEKRSYNEQFFGPGTRLTVL.

This sequence joins TRBV9 and TRBJ2-7; TRBD1 matches at 10 bases. The V gene's germline CDR1 is SGDLS and CDR2 YYNGEE. V was clipped by 3 bases and J by 3 bases; unmatched bases: 12. The CDR3 sequence is 17 residues long. The CDR3: CASSASRRRTGGYEQYF. The CDR3 DNA reads as TGTGCCAGCAGCGCATCCAGACGCAGGACAGGGGGCTACGAGCAGTACTTC.

The V and J genes are TRBV4-3 and TRBJ2-6, with a possible D match to TRBD1 (6 bases). This CDR3 is built from 17 residues. Germline CDR1 LGHNA, CDR2 YSLEER. V was pared by 0 bases and J by 4 bases, with 13 bases between. The CDR3 protein is CASSQEVQGTGANVLTF. The CDR3 nucleotides are TGCGCCAGCAGCCAAGAAGTACAGGGTACAGGGGCCAACGTCCTGACTTTC.

The chain joins TRBV3-1 (or the pseudogene TRBV3-2) to TRBJ1-6, with 9 positions matching TRBD1. This CDR3 comprises 16 residues. The V gene's germline CDR1 is LGHDT and CDR2 YNNKEL (reference sequence). J was trimmed by 9 bases and V by 1 base; bases with no gene match: 7. The CDR3 region is CASSQGTGDTGSPLHF. As DNA, the CDR3 is TGTGCCAGCAGCCAAGGGACAGGGGATACTGGTTCACCCCTCCACTTT.

V is TRBV7-2 and J is TRBJ1-6, with a tentative D call TRBD1 (6 bases). The CDR3 covers 16 residues. Germline assignment: CDR1 SGHTA and CDR2 FQGNSA. V lost 5 bases and J lost 7, with 18 bases in between. CDR3 sequence: CASSRAYRVGNSPLHF. The CDR3 nucleotides read TGTGCCAGCAGCCGCGCCTACAGGGTCGGCAATTCACCCCTCCACTTT.

The gene calls are TRBV30 and TRBJ1-2; the D is unclear. The CDR3 is 13 amino acids. Germline loops: CDR1 GTSNPN, CDR2 SVGIG (reference sequence). V was trimmed by 5 bases and J by 5 bases, leaving 15 bases between them. CDR3 loop: CAWELTRGYGYTF. The CDR3 region has the DNA TGTGCCTGGGAACTCACACGCGGGTATGGCTACACCTTC. Full variable domain (remainder filled in from reference TRBV30 and TRBJ1-2): SQTIHQWPATLVQPVGSPLSLECTVEGTSNPNLYWYRQAAGRGLQLLFYSVGIGQISSEVPQNLSASRPQDRQFILSSKKLLLSDSGFYLCAWELTRGYGYTFGSGTRLTVV.

The rearrangement joins TRBV5-4 to TRBJ1-1, with TRBD1 matching over 7 bases. This CDR3 has 14 amino acids. Trimming at V came to 4 bases and at J to 4 bases, leaving 7 bases not matched to a gene. CDR1 SGHNT and CDR2 YYREEE come from the germline V gene (reference sequence). CDR3 nucleotides: TGTGCCAGCAGCCCCTTCAGGGGGACCACTGAAGCTTTCTTT. It yields the protein CASSPFRGTTEAFF.

The chain is built from TRBV7-6 and TRBJ2-2; maybe TRBD2 (5 bases). In germline, CDR1 is SGHVS, CDR2 FNYEAQ. CDR3 size: 13 residues. V was clipped by 6 bases and J by 5 bases, with 10 bases between them. CDR3 DNA: TGTGCCAGCAGTACAAGAGGGACCGGGGAGCTGTTTTTT. It specifies CASSTRGTGELFF.

V gene TRBV4-2 combines with J gene TRBJ2-1, with 9 bases identical to TRBD2. Germline lookup yields CDR1 LGHNA and CDR2 YNFKEQ. This CDR3 is 15 amino acids long. Trimming cost V 3 bases and J 7 bases; bases outside gene matches: 7. The DNA of the CDR3 is TGTGCCAGCAGCCAGGATAGCGGGAGTGCTAATGAGCAGTTCTTC. This translates into CASSQDSGSANEQFF.

This chain links TRBV29-1 with TRBJ2-3, with TRBD2 as a possible D gene (5 bases). CDR3 length equals 15 residues. V was trimmed by 4 bases and J by 0 bases, leaving 14 bases between them. The germline gives CDR1 SQVTM, CDR2 ANQGSEA. CDR3 in DNA: TGCAGCGTTGCCTACGGACGGGGAAGCACAGATACGCAGTATTTT. Protein product: CSVAYGRGSTDTQYF.

The chain employs TRBV4-3 and TRBJ2-3; D gene uncertain. Germline V lookup: CDR1 LGHNA, CDR2 YSLEER. Trimming took off 1 base at V and 2 bases at J, with 4 bases between the two ends. There are 13 residues in the CDR3. This CDR3 reads CASSQGVTDTQYF. In DNA form, the CDR3 reads TGCGCCAGCAGCCAAGGAGTCACAGATACGCAGTATTTT.

The chain uses TRBV7-8 and TRBJ1-1; TRBD1 matches 7 bases. V was pared by 7 bases and J by 0 bases, with 5 bases of the junction left unmatched. Per the germline V gene, CDR1 is SGHVS and CDR2 is FQNEAQ. The CDR3 is 14 amino acids. The CDR3 loop reads CASTPTGMNTEAFF. The CDR3 DNA is TGTGCCAGCACCCCGACAGGGATGAACACTGAAGCTTTCTTT.

This chain uses TRBV6-1 with TRBJ1-1; 8 bases are a match to TRBD1. This CDR3 is 14 amino acids long. Trimming removed 2 bases from V and 3 bases from J; junction bases left unmatched: 2. Germline loops: CDR1 MNHNS, CDR2 SASEGT. CDR3 region: CASSEQGADTEAFF. The CDR3 DNA reads TGTGCCAGCAGTGAACAGGGGGCGGACACTGAAGCTTTCTTT.

V gene TRBV19 combines with J gene TRBJ1-3; D uncertain. The germline V gene has CDR1 LNHDA and CDR2 SQIVND (reference sequence). V gave up 6 bases and J gave up 2 bases, with 11 bases separating them. The CDR3 extends over 14 amino acids. The CDR3 sequence: CASRAANPGNTIYF. The CDR3 nucleotides are TGTGCCAGTAGGGCGGCTAACCCTGGAAACACCATATATTTT.

The V and J genes are TRBV6-5 and TRBJ1-1; 9 nucleotides line up with TRBD1. This CDR3 spans 15 amino acids. With 4 bases clipped from V and 2 bases from J, the junction kept 5 bases outside the gene matches. From germline, CDR1 is MNHEY and CDR2 SVGAGI. The CDR3 DNA is TGTGCCAGCAGTTCTTGGGACAGGGCTAACACTGAAGCTTTCTTT. Its protein is CASSSWDRANTEAFF.

This chain uses TRBV5-1 with TRBJ2-4; 7 bases are a match to TRBD1. Germline values: CDR1 SGHRS, CDR2 YFSETQ. The CDR3 loop spans 14 amino acids. Trimming took 3 bases from V and 8 from J; bases not matched to a gene: 8. As DNA, the CDR3 is TGCGCCAGCAGCTCACAGGGGTTCGAGGACATTCAGTACTTC. As protein: CASSSQGFEDIQYF.

The chain combines TRBV4-2 with TRBJ1-6, with TRBD1 identical over 7 bases. V lost 0 bases, J lost 9 bases, and 11 bases stayed unmatched. Germline V gene data show CDR1 as LGHNA and CDR2 as YNFKEQ. The CDR3 totals 17 residues. CDR3 nucleotide sequence: TGTGCCAGCAGCCAAGATCCCGCCCTACAGGGGACTTCACCCCTCCACTTT. This encodes CASSQDPALQGTSPLHF.